The clone carrying this TCR beta chain registers medium-sized (0.01 to 0.1%) by frequency. Its target is unknown. TRB amplification used 200 to 250 ng of peripheral blood genomic DNA. Multiplex touch-down PCR amplified TRB using TRB-A and TRB-B pools in one tube. From the multiplex PCR reads, TCRdb lists one entry per CDR3 protein and no DNA. The specimen's table records about 3,200 distinct CDR3 sequences. Per germline, CDR1 MNHEY and CDR2 SVGAGI. The CDR3 spans 16 residues. This entry is derived from a study of T cell clusters in autoimmune cytopenias. Findings and limits, study-wide: Primary autoimmune cytopenia patients seemingly lacked the physiological T cell clusters found in healthy donors.

This chain links TRBV6-5 with TRBJ1-1; no DNA is available, so the TRBD1 call from TCRdb remains unchecked. The sequence was obtained from a human donor with an autoimmune cytopenia or autoimmune hepatitis (not recorded which). The sample comprised peripheral blood. CDR3 loop: CASRPTGVTVRTEAFF.